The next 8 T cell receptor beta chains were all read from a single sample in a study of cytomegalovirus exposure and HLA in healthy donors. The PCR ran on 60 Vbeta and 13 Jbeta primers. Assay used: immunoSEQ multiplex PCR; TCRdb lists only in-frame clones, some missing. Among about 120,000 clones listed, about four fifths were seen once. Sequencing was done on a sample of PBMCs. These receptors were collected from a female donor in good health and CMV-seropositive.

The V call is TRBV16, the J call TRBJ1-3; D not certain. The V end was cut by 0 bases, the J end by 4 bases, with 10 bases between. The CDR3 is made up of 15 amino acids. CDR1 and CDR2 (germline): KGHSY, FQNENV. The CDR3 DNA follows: TGTGCCAGCAGCCAATCTCGGACTCCAGGAAACACCATATATTTT. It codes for CASSQSRTPGNTIYF.

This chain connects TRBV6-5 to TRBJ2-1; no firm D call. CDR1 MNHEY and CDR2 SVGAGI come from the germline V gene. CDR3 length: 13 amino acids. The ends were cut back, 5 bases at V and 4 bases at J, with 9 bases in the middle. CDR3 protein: CASSPNLYNEQFF. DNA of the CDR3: TGTGCCAGCAGTCCCAACTTGTACAATGAGCAGTTCTTC.

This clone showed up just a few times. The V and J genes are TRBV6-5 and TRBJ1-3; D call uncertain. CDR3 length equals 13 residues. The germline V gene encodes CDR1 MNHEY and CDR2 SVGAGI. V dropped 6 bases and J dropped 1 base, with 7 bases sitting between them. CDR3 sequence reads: CASSGDSGNTIYF. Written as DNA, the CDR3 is TGTGCCAGCAGCGGGGATTCTGGAAACACCATATATTTT.

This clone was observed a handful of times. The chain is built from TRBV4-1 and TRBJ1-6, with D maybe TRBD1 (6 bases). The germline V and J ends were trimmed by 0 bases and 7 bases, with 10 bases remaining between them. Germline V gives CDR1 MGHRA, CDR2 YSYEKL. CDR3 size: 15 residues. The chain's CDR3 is CASSQDTGNNSPLHF. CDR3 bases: TGCGCCAGCAGCCAAGATACAGGGAACAATTCACCCCTCCACTTT.

This chain's CDR3 is CASSLGQGSQPQHF. As DNA, the CDR3 is TGTGCCAGCAGTCTCGGACAGGGAAGCCAGCCCCAGCATTTT. The chain uses TRBV27 and TRBJ1-5; 8 positions match TRBD1. This CDR3 has 14 amino acids. Germline loops: CDR1 MNHEY, CDR2 SMNVEV (reference sequence). J gave up 7 bases and V 5 bases, and 7 bases lay outside the gene matches.

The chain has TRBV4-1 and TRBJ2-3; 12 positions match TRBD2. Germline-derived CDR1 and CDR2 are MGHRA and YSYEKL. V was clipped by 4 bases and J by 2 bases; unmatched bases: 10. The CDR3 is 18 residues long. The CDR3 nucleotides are TGCGCCAGCAGCCCCCTGTTACTAGCGGGGGGACTCACAGATACGCAGTATTTT. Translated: CASSPLLLAGGLTDTQYF.

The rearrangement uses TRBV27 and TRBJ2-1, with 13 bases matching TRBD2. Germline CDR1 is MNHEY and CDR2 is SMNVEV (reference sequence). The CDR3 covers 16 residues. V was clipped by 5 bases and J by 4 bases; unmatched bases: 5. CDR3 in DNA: TGTGCCAGCAGTCCAAGGACTAGCGGGGGTTACAATGAGCAGTTCTTC. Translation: CASSPRTSGGYNEQFF.

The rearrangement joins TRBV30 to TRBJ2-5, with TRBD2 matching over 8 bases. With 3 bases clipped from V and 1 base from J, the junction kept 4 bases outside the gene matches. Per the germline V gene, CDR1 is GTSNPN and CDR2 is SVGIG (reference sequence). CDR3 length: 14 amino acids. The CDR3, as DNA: TGTGCCTGGAGGAGCGGGGGTTTCCAAGAGACCCAGTACTTC. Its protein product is CAWRSGGFQETQYF.